This T cell receptor beta chain was captured in a study of a mutant IDH1 vaccine in newly diagnosed glioma. The assay was immunoSEQ multiplex PCR, and TCRdb's table has in-frame clones only and misses some. The sample holds about 51,000 clones, about 74% seen once. Time point reported: baseline, week 1 (first vaccination visit). Treatment indicated: pre-vaccination baseline after standard-of-care therapy. This TCR was recovered from a woman aged 40 to 50 with glioma. This specimen was PBMCs, taken from a glioma patient treated with radiotherapy, temozolomide or both.

The CDR3 region has the DNA TGTGCCAGCAGTTATATAGCGGGGGGGGAGCAGTACTTC. Its translation: CASSYIAGGEQYF. The rearrangement joins TRBV6-5 to TRBJ2-7; 11 bases line up with TRBD2. The germline V gene encodes CDR1 MNHEY and CDR2 SVGAGI. The CDR3 is 13 residues long. V dropped 3 bases and J dropped 7; count of bases not matched to a gene: 2.